A selection of T cell receptor beta chains follows, all from one sample in a study of T cells after posttransplantation cyclophosphamide. Assay used: immunoSEQ multiplex PCR; TCRdb lists only in-frame clones, some missing. The sample yields 15,000 to 20,000 clones, around 87% seen once. Here the sequenced sample was PBMCs, taken after an allogeneic stem cell transplant with a calcineurin inhibitor and methotrexate. All receptors come from a male patient aged 45-59 years who received an allogeneic stem cell transplant from an unrelated donor, was CMV-positive, and had chronic GVHD only. The T cells may partly be graft donor cells. Both conserved end residues are trimmed from each CDR3. Each record gives: J gene, V gene, clone size, CDR3 protein. Some rows mark clone size as missing; the rest say once, few, many or name a class of expanded clone.

>TRBJ1-5|TRBV6-5|-
ASSTQGLSNQPQH
>TRBJ2-3|TRBV4-1|-
ASSDRDSTDTQY
>TRBJ2-7|TRBV13|-
ASSSPGYEQY
>TRBJ2-3|TRBV19|-
ASGTGVGDTQY
>TRBJ2-3|TRBV28|-
ASNMREGFTDTQY
>TRBJ2-3|TRBV19|-
ASSINGGGPDTQY
>TRBJ2-1|TRBV25-1|-
AVSWSSYNEQF
>TRBJ1-3|TRBV23-1|once
ASTRTGSSGNTIY
>TRBJ2-2|TRBV7-9|-
ASSREAGGGTGELF
>TRBJ1-5|TRBV27|-
ASRSIGNLNQPQH
>TRBJ2-3|TRBV2|once
ASSEAASGRDTDTQY
>TRBJ1-3|TRBV19|-
ASSKTGVGNTIY
>TRBJ2-5|TRBV29-1|once
SAGTFEETQY
>TRBJ2-2|TRBV9|-
ASSVVQGARTGELF
>TRBJ1-4|TRBV10-2|few
ASSEGGGEKLF
>-|TRBV7-9|-
ASSPGGAVSRHEQY
>TRBJ2-1|TRBV10-2|-
ASSPRRSGGAHEQF
>TRBJ2-7|TRBV9|-
ASSVGVGGTGEDEQY
>TRBJ1-2|TRBV14|-
ASSQDLGYGYT
>TRBJ2-7|TRBV19|-
ASSITTGGYEQY
>TRBJ1-4|TRBV7-8|-
ASSSRTSNEKLF
>TRBJ2-5|TRBV2|-
ASSAGGEETQY
>TRBJ2-7|TRBV18|-
ASSPPRGANEQY
>TRBJ2-1|TRBV9|-
ASSAGLAGVNEQF
>TRBJ2-7|TRBV7-6|-
ASSLGTANSYEQY